This T cell receptor beta chain was documented in a study of cytomegalovirus exposure and HLA in healthy donors. Vbeta (60) and Jbeta (13) primers were used in the PCR. The table came from immunoSEQ multiplex PCR; TCRdb's copy has only in-frame clones and leaves some out. The sample table sets out just under 80,000 clones. Germline CDR1 is SGHRS and CDR2 is YFSETQ. This CDR3 has 14 amino acids. The V end was cut by 9 bases, the J end by 4 bases, with 16 bases between. The chain couples TRBV5-1 to TRBJ1-4, with a weak D call TRBD1 (5 bases). Sequenced material: PBMCs. This clonotype originated in a man aged 18-30 years in good health and CMV-seropositive. This CDR3 is CATSGGSLNEKLFF. The CDR3 bases are TGCGCCACGTCCGGGGGGTCGCTTAATGAAAAACTGTTTTTT.